This entry is about one T cell receptor (beta chain). Its antigen is still unknown. Per germline, CDR1 SGHRS and CDR2 YFSETQ. The trim removed 0 bases at V and 4 bases at J, leaving 4 bases unmatched. The CDR3 runs 15 residues. Healthy bone marrow donors formed the donor group. For the donor in question, CMV serostatus went unrecorded. The record originates from a study of cytomegalovirus exposure and HLA in healthy donors. Study-wide points: Presence/absence analyses supposed approximately even sequencing depth among donors. Serostatus for CMV was the only available immune exposure information.

With 60 Vbeta and 13 Jbeta primers, the PCR was carried out. The repertoire was sequenced with immunoSEQ multiplex PCR; TCRdb's copy has only in-frame clones and lacks some. The table shows more than 85,000 clones, with 50% to 70% occurring only once. The gene calls are TRBV5-1 and TRBJ2-3, with 8 bases fitting TRBD2. Sequencing was done on a sample of PBMCs. The sequence was obtained from a human donor in good health. CDR3 loop: CASSLERGGPDTQYF. DNA of the CDR3: TGCGCCAGCAGCTTGGAACGGGGGGGCCCAGATACGCAGTATTTT.